This is a list of T cell receptor beta chains from one sample in a study of regulatory and conventional T cells in RAG deficiency. Produced via immunoSEQ multiplex PCR; TCRdb's table is partial and in-frame only. The data contain 10,000 to 15,000 clones, around 92% of them singletons. The same sample was also used in a study of regulatory T cells.

Sequencing was done on a sample of CD4+ effector T cells sorted from blood. These receptors were collected from a human donor in good health. Each CDR3 is given with its conserved first and last residue. Fields, in order: V gene, clone size, J gene, D gene, CDR3 protein, CDR3 DNA. The D gene is left open where the match is weak. Where a row states a size, it is once, few, many or the class of an expanded clone; other rows omit it.

v_gene: TRBV5-5
abundance: -
j_gene: TRBJ1-1
d_gene: -
CDR3aa: CASSLDWGTEAFF
CDR3nt: TGTGCCAGCAGCTTGGATTGGGGAACTGAAGCTTTCTTT

v_gene: TRBV11-2
abundance: -
j_gene: TRBJ1-1
d_gene: -
CDR3aa: CASSPGAGTQRAFF
CDR3nt: TGTGCCAGCAGCCCCGGAGCTGGTACTCAGAGAGCTTTCTTT

v_gene: TRBV30
abundance: -
j_gene: TRBJ1-2
d_gene: -
CDR3aa: CAWSFRGVNYGYTF
CDR3nt: TGTGCCTGGAGTTTTCGGGGCGTCAACTATGGCTACACCTTC

v_gene: TRBV18
abundance: -
j_gene: TRBJ2-2
d_gene: -
CDR3aa: CASSIFNTGELFF
CDR3nt: TGTGCCAGCTCAATTTTTAACACCGGGGAGCTGTTTTTT

v_gene: TRBV28
abundance: -
j_gene: TRBJ1-2
d_gene: -
CDR3aa: CASSPPGRFYGYTF
CDR3nt: TGTGCCAGCAGTCCTCCGGGCAGGTTCTATGGCTACACCTTC

v_gene: TRBV5-8
abundance: -
j_gene: TRBJ2-2
d_gene: -
CDR3aa: CASSSGAGSNTGELFF
CDR3nt: TGTGCCAGCAGTTCCGGGGCGGGGTCCAACACCGGGGAGCTGTTTTTT

v_gene: TRBV4-1
abundance: -
j_gene: TRBJ2-1
d_gene: -
CDR3aa: CASSQDRFRDDYNEQFF
CDR3nt: TGCGCCAGCAGCCAAGATCGTTTCAGGGACGATTACAATGAGCAGTTCTTC

v_gene: TRBV29-1
abundance: -
j_gene: TRBJ2-1
d_gene: TRBD2
CDR3aa: CSAGGLAGTYNEQFF
CDR3nt: TGCAGCGCTGGGGGACTAGCGGGTACCTACAATGAGCAGTTCTTC

v_gene: TRBV30
abundance: -
j_gene: TRBJ1-2
d_gene: -
CDR3aa: CAWSEGGGYTF
CDR3nt: TGTGCCTGGAGTGAAGGGGGTGGCTACACCTTC

v_gene: TRBV28
abundance: -
j_gene: TRBJ1-6
d_gene: -
CDR3aa: CASRVLSNSPLHF
CDR3nt: TGTGCCAGCCGGGTCCTATCAAATTCACCCCTCCACTTT

v_gene: TRBV6-4
abundance: -
j_gene: TRBJ2-1
d_gene: -
CDR3aa: CASSDTGGHKSSYNEQFF
CDR3nt: TGTGCCAGCAGTGACACGGGGGGACACAAAAGCTCCTACAATGAGCAGTTCTTC

v_gene: TRBV18
abundance: -
j_gene: TRBJ1-1
d_gene: -
CDR3aa: CASSTTAERTEAFF
CDR3nt: TGTGCCAGCTCTACGACTGCTGAGCGCACTGAAGCTTTCTTT

v_gene: TRBV28
abundance: -
j_gene: TRBJ2-4
d_gene: TRBD1
CDR3aa: CASSLVGTGGFNIQYF
CDR3nt: TGTGCCAGCAGTTTAGTCGGGACAGGGGGCTTCAACATTCAGTACTTC

v_gene: TRBV30
abundance: -
j_gene: TRBJ2-7
d_gene: TRBD1
CDR3aa: CAWRPGTGGFGEQYF
CDR3nt: TGTGCCTGGAGGCCCGGGACAGGGGGTTTCGGCGAGCAGTACTTC

v_gene: TRBV5-1
abundance: -
j_gene: TRBJ2-1
d_gene: TRBD2
CDR3aa: CASSPGLAGGYEQFF
CDR3nt: TGCGCCAGCAGCCCGGGACTAGCGGGAGGGTATGAGCAGTTCTTC

v_gene: TRBV5-8
abundance: -
j_gene: TRBJ2-5
d_gene: -
CDR3aa: CASSPGAGYSETQYF
CDR3nt: TGTGCCAGCAGTCCTGGGGCAGGGTACTCGGAGACCCAGTACTTC

v_gene: TRBV2
abundance: -
j_gene: TRBJ1-2
d_gene: -
CDR3aa: CARQGNGYTF
CDR3nt: TGTGCCAGGCAGGGGAATGGCTACACCTTC

v_gene: TRBV9
abundance: -
j_gene: TRBJ1-3
d_gene: -
CDR3aa: CASSVGQGSGNTIYF
CDR3nt: TGTGCCAGCAGCGTAGGGCAGGGCTCCGGAAACACCATATATTTT

v_gene: TRBV19
abundance: -
j_gene: TRBJ2-3
d_gene: TRBD1
CDR3aa: CASSPRQGRGTDTQYF
CDR3nt: TGTGCCAGTAGTCCAAGACAGGGCCGCGGGACAGATACGCAGTATTTT

v_gene: TRBV18
abundance: -
j_gene: TRBJ1-1
d_gene: -
CDR3aa: CASSLKEGTEAFF
CDR3nt: TGTGCCAGCTCACTCAAGGAGGGGACTGAAGCTTTCTTT

v_gene: TRBV6-5
abundance: -
j_gene: TRBJ1-4
d_gene: -
CDR3aa: CASSWTTNEKLFF
CDR3nt: TGTGCCAGCTCCTGGACAACTAATGAAAAACTGTTTTTT

v_gene: TRBV11-3
abundance: -
j_gene: TRBJ2-3
d_gene: -
CDR3aa: CASSLGPTDTQYF
CDR3nt: TGTGCCAGCAGCTTAGGGCCCACAGATACGCAGTATTTT

v_gene: TRBV6-5
abundance: -
j_gene: TRBJ2-1
d_gene: -
CDR3aa: CASSYIGGSYNEQFF
CDR3nt: TGTGCCAGCAGTTACATCGGGGGCTCCTACAATGAGCAGTTCTTC

v_gene: TRBV2
abundance: -
j_gene: TRBJ2-7
d_gene: TRBD2
CDR3aa: CATAGDYRGEQYF
CDR3nt: TGTGCCACCGCCGGGGACTACCGGGGCGAGCAGTACTTC

v_gene: TRBV30
abundance: -
j_gene: TRBJ1-1
d_gene: -
CDR3aa: CAWSVHAGNTEAFF
CDR3nt: TGTGCCTGGAGTGTACATGCGGGGAACACTGAAGCTTTCTTT

v_gene: TRBV9
abundance: -
j_gene: TRBJ2-1
d_gene: TRBD2
CDR3aa: CASSVDSGVYNEQFF
CDR3nt: TGTGCCAGCAGCGTTGACAGCGGGGTGTACAATGAGCAGTTCTTC

v_gene: TRBV10-1
abundance: -
j_gene: TRBJ1-5
d_gene: -
CDR3aa: CATGQTINNQPQHF
CDR3nt: TGCGCCACCGGACAAACTATAAACAATCAGCCCCAGCATTTT

v_gene: TRBV5-1
abundance: -
j_gene: TRBJ1-1
d_gene: -
CDR3aa: CASSRDPGLNTEAFF
CDR3nt: TGCGCCAGCAGCCGAGATCCGGGACTGAACACTGAAGCTTTCTTT

v_gene: TRBV2
abundance: -
j_gene: TRBJ2-1
d_gene: -
CDR3aa: CASSEVISPGQFF
CDR3nt: TGTGCCAGCAGTGAAGTCATCAGTCCGGGGCAGTTCTTC

v_gene: TRBV6-1
abundance: -
j_gene: TRBJ1-5
d_gene: -
CDR3aa: CASSELGGVGQPQHF
CDR3nt: TGTGCCAGCAGTGAATTGGGGGGGGTCGGTCAGCCCCAGCATTTT

v_gene: TRBV6-1
abundance: -
j_gene: TRBJ1-5
d_gene: -
CDR3aa: CASRLGVNQPQHF
CDR3nt: TGTGCCAGCAGGTTAGGAGTCAATCAGCCCCAGCATTTT

v_gene: TRBV5-1
abundance: -
j_gene: TRBJ2-5
d_gene: TRBD2
CDR3aa: CASSLGGTSGAQETQYF
CDR3nt: TGCGCCAGCAGCTTGGGAGGGACTAGCGGGGCGCAAGAGACCCAGTACTTC

v_gene: TRBV5-4
abundance: -
j_gene: TRBJ1-2
d_gene: TRBD1
CDR3aa: CASSMWGQGYGYTF
CDR3nt: TGTGCCAGCAGCATGTGGGGACAGGGATATGGCTACACCTTC

v_gene: TRBV11-2
abundance: -
j_gene: TRBJ2-7
d_gene: -
CDR3aa: CASSLGSGPAYEQYF
CDR3nt: TGTGCCAGCAGCCTCGGCAGCGGTCCCGCCTACGAGCAGTACTTC

v_gene: TRBV5-6
abundance: -
j_gene: TRBJ1-3
d_gene: -
CDR3aa: CASSLLGDYSGNTIYF
CDR3nt: TGTGCCAGCAGCTTGCTAGGGGACTACTCTGGAAACACCATATATTTT

v_gene: TRBV6-1
abundance: -
j_gene: TRBJ1-2
d_gene: -
CDR3aa: CASSGRQGRGYTF
CDR3nt: TGTGCCAGCAGTGGGCGCCAGGGTCGCGGCTACACCTTC

v_gene: TRBV6-1
abundance: -
j_gene: TRBJ1-6
d_gene: -
CDR3aa: CASSEGVNSYNSPLHF
CDR3nt: TGTGCCAGCAGTGAGGGGGTTAACTCCTATAATTCACCCCTCCACTTT

v_gene: TRBV19
abundance: -
j_gene: TRBJ1-1
d_gene: TRBD1
CDR3aa: CASSTQGAPNTEAFF
CDR3nt: TGTGCCAGTAGTACACAGGGGGCCCCGAACACTGAAGCTTTCTTT

v_gene: TRBV7-9
abundance: few
j_gene: TRBJ2-1
d_gene: TRBD2
CDR3aa: CASSLSSGSLNEQFF
CDR3nt: TGTGCCAGCAGCTTATCAAGCGGGAGTCTAAATGAGCAGTTCTTC

v_gene: TRBV7-6
abundance: -
j_gene: TRBJ2-5
d_gene: -
CDR3aa: CASSPLRETQYF
CDR3nt: TGTGCCAGCAGCCCCCTCAGGGAGACCCAGTACTTC

v_gene: TRBV7-9
abundance: -
j_gene: TRBJ2-2
d_gene: -
CDR3aa: CASSQGGTGELFF
CDR3nt: TGTGCCAGCAGCCAGGGTGGTACCGGGGAGCTGTTTTTT